Listed here are 30 T cell receptor beta chains from one sample, sequenced in a study of blood T cells in healthy people across ages (dated by TCRdb to the mid-2010s). The method behind the library was 5' RACE. The run used an Illumina HiSeq 2500. A second PCR of roughly 6 to 11 cycles was run with a J-beta primer mix and a sample-barcoded 5' primer. TCRdb applied fastp at Q25 and MiXCR to the public reads, then kept only in-frame beta chains. Rows with a matching CDR3 protein are joined into one entry that keeps the most common DNA and genes. The sample contains 1.5 million to 2 million distinct CDR3 sequences, approximately 28% of them found a single time. Of the sample, less than 9.5% falls within the top ten clones. The sequenced sample was blood. The source of these receptors is a woman in her 30s in good health.

This clonotype has just one count. The junction shows a germline mismatch at one end, possibly a read error. The chain couples TRBV11-2 to TRBJ2-6; D perhaps matches TRBD1 (5 bases). CDR1 SGHAT and CDR2 FQNNGV come from the germline V gene. CDR3 length: 14 amino acids. The CDR3 loop is CVSSRVSGANVLTF. The DNA for the CDR3 is TGTGTCAGCAGCAGGGTCTCTGGGGCCAACGTCCTGACTTTC.

J is TRBJ2-5 and V is TRBV7-2; 14 bases align to TRBD2. The length of the CDR3 is 15 residues. The germline CDR1 and CDR2 sequences are SGHTA and FQGNSA. V lost 1 base, J lost 11 bases, and 6 bases stayed unmatched. CDR3 in amino acids: CASSLDGLAGGEQYF. CDR3 nucleotide sequence: TGTGCCAGCAGCTTAGATGGACTAGCGGGAGGTGAGCAGTACTTC.

Worth noting for this clonotype: Given a much more abundant clone one base away, this may be a read error. V is TRBV4-1 and J is TRBJ2-4, with D maybe TRBD1 (6 bases). The CDR3 has 14 amino acids. V was trimmed by 8 bases and J by 7 bases, leaving 18 bases between them. The germline CDR1 and CDR2 sequences are MGHRA and YSYEKL. CDR3 coding DNA: TGCGCCAGCGGCCCAACGGACAGCGCGAACATTCAGTACTTC. Amino acids: CASGPTDSANIQYF.

Notes on this clonotype: A much larger clone is a single base away; this may be a read error. The V gene is TRBV29-1, the J gene TRBJ2-1; D remains unclear. The V gene's germline CDR1 is SQVTM and CDR2 ANQGSEA. This CDR3 has 12 amino acids. Trimming cost V 7 bases and J 4 bases, with 11 bases left between them. The CDR3 sequence is CSGQETYNEQFF. Here the CDR3 DNA reads TGCAGCGGTCAGGAGACTTACAATGAGCAGTTCTTC.

This chain connects TRBV6-5 to TRBJ1-4; D gene ambiguous. There are 15 residues in the CDR3. Germline V gives CDR1 MNHEY, CDR2 SVGAGI. Trimming removed 5 bases from V and 2 bases from J, with 12 bases in between. CDR3 bases: TGTGCCAGCAGTCGAGCGGTTTCGACTAATGAAAAACTGTTTTTT. It specifies CASSRAVSTNEKLFF.

This clonotype occurred many times. The J gene is TRBJ2-5, the V gene TRBV4-2; D might be TRBD1 (5 bases). This CDR3 comprises 13 residues. CDR1 and CDR2 (germline): LGHNA, YNFKEQ. The V end lost 0 bases, the J end lost 4 bases, and 6 bases lay between the germline ends. The CDR3 spells CASSQEGRETQYF. The CDR3 nucleotides read TGTGCCAGCAGCCAAGAGGGGCGAGAGACCCAGTACTTC.

This clonotype occurred many times. CDR3 sequence reads: CASSQGWLAGAYEQYF. CDR3 nucleotides: TGTGCCAGCAGCCAAGGCTGGCTAGCGGGGGCCTACGAGCAGTACTTC. The chain couples TRBV3-1 to TRBJ2-7; 10 nucleotides match TRBD2. This CDR3 is built from 16 residues. The trim removed 1 base at V and 2 bases at J, leaving 5 bases unmatched. Per germline, CDR1 LGHDT and CDR2 YNNKEL (reference sequence).

This clonotype was observed at least ten times. DNA of the CDR3: TGCAGCGTGGCGGGGGGTCCCTACGAGCAGTACTTC. Translating gives CSVAGGPYEQYF. The rearrangement uses TRBV29-1 and TRBJ2-7; 8 bases line up with TRBD2. The CDR3 has 12 amino acids. Germline assignment: CDR1 SQVTM and CDR2 ANQGSEA. V lost 6 bases, J lost 2 bases, and 3 bases stayed unmatched.

Worth noting for this clonotype: One junction end does not reproduce the germline sequence, and a read error may be involved. The chain combines TRBV20-1 with TRBJ2-3, with D possibly matching TRBD2 (7 bases). The CDR3 has 15 amino acids. From germline, CDR1 is DFQATT and CDR2 SNEGSKA (reference sequence). The CDR3 reads CSARDGGGGPDMQYF. The CDR3 region has the DNA TGCAGTGCTAGAGATGGAGGGGGGGGCCCAGATATGCAGTATTTT.

On this clonotype: A much bigger clone sits one base away, suggesting this may be a read error. This sequence joins TRBV20-1 and TRBJ2-1, with TRBD1 identical over 8 bases. The V and J ends lost 3 bases and 10 bases, in that order; junction bases with no gene match: 8. This CDR3 contains 13 residues. Per germline, CDR1 DFQATT and CDR2 SNEGSKA (reference sequence). CDR3 protein: CSARDRDDYEQFF. CDR3 nucleotide sequence: TGCAGTGCTAGGGACAGGGATGACTACGAGCAGTTCTTC.

This clonotype has ten or more counts. The genes are TRBV5-1 and TRBJ2-6, with D uncertain. V lost 3 bases, J lost 3 bases, and 10 bases lay in between. Germline V lookup: CDR1 SGHRS, CDR2 YFSETQ. The CDR3 length is 15 residues. As DNA, the CDR3 is TGCGCCAGCAGCTCTAGGGCAAGTGGGGCCAACGTCCTGACTTTC. Amino acids: CASSSRASGANVLTF.

This clonotype was recorded at least ten times. The rearrangement joins TRBV5-1 to TRBJ2-7; TRBD1 aligns across 7 bases. Germline V gene sequence: CDR1 SGHRS, CDR2 YFSETQ. The trim removed 0 bases at V and 5 bases at J, leaving 8 bases unmatched. CDR3 size: 15 residues. The CDR3 coding sequence is TGCGCCAGCAGCTTGGCGGGGCAGGGGGAAAACGAGCAGTACTTC. Translating gives CASSLAGQGENEQYF.

This clonotype was detected many times. The chain has TRBV27 and TRBJ2-6; D is possibly TRBD1 (5 bases). This CDR3 spans 17 amino acids. Deletions cut 2 bases from V and 2 bases from J, with 13 bases between. Germline values: CDR1 MNHEY, CDR2 SMNVEV (reference sequence). Written as DNA, the CDR3 is TGTGCCAGCAGTTTAGTTAACGGCAGGGCTGGGGCCAACGTCCTGACTTTC. It specifies CASSLVNGRAGANVLTF.

In this sample, this clonotype turned up a few times. The chain couples TRBV3-1 to TRBJ1-6, with D hard to call. The V gene's germline CDR1 is LGHDT and CDR2 YNNKEL (reference sequence). The CDR3 runs to 13 residues. Trimming stripped 1 base from V and 9 bases from J, with 7 bases between. The CDR3 loop is CASSQADGSPLHF. CDR3 DNA sequence: TGTGCCAGCAGCCAAGCTGACGGTTCACCCCTCCACTTT.

In the case of this clonotype: A much bigger clone sits one base away, suggesting this may be a read error. This sequence joins TRBV4-3 and TRBJ2-7; 10 bases agree with TRBD2. This CDR3 is built from 13 residues. Germline V gene data show CDR1 as LGHNA and CDR2 as YSLEER. The junction had 5 bases not matched to a gene; V was cut back by 0 bases and J by 12 bases. The chain's CDR3 is CASSQDGTSVRYF. CDR3 in DNA: TGCGCCAGCAGCCAAGATGGGACTAGCGTGCGGTACTTC.

In this sample, this clonotype turned up many times. The chain is built from TRBV12-3 or TRBV12-4 and TRBJ2-1; 9 bases match TRBD1. Germline trimming cut 6 bases from V and 6 bases from J; bases unmatched to any gene: 6. CDR3 length: 14 amino acids. The CDR3 here is CASSPGTGLNEQFF. Here the CDR3 DNA reads TGTGCCAGCAGCCCCGGGACAGGGCTCAATGAGCAGTTCTTC.

Only a few counts were recorded for this clonotype. The chain is built from TRBV18 and TRBJ1-5, with 12 bases aligning to TRBD1. CDR1 and CDR2 (germline): KGHSH, LQKENI. Trimming cost V 3 bases and J 8 bases; bases outside gene matches: 5. The CDR3 runs 15 residues. CDR3 loop: CASSPVGQGAEPQHF. The CDR3 DNA is TGTGCCAGCTCACCGGTGGGACAGGGGGCCGAGCCCCAGCATTTT. Together with reference TRBV18 and TRBJ1-5, the CDR3 gives the full variable domain: NAGVMQNPRHLVRRRGQEARLRCSPMKGHSHVYWYRQLPEEGLKFMVYLQKENIIDESGMPKERFSAEFPKEGPSILRIQQVVRGDSAAYFCASSPVGQGAEPQHFGDGTRLSIL.

The V and J genes are TRBV12-5 and TRBJ1-5; D remains ambiguous. V lost 4 bases, J lost 4 bases, and 5 bases lay in between. There are 12 residues in the CDR3. Germline V gene lookup returns CDR1 LGHNT and CDR2 FRNRAP. The CDR3 loop reads CASGSENQPQHF. Here the CDR3 DNA reads TGTGCTAGTGGTTCGGAGAATCAGCCCCAGCATTTT.

This clonotype turned up a few times. This chain connects TRBV2 to TRBJ1-5, with unresolved D. The length of the CDR3 is 14 residues. V lost 6 bases and J lost 4, with 13 bases in between. CDR1 and CDR2 (germline): SNHLY, FYNNEI. CDR3 DNA: TGTGCCAGCAGGAACCAGGCAGCTAATCAGCCCCAGCATTTT. Translating it yields CASRNQAANQPQHF. Drawing the rest from reference TRBV2 and TRBJ1-5, the complete variable domain is EPEVTQTPSHQVTQMGQEVILRCVPISNHLYFYWYRQILGQKVEFLVSFYNNEISEKSEIFDDQFSVERPDGSNFTLKIRSTKLEDSAMYFCASRNQAANQPQHFGDGTRLSIL.

Ten or more counts support this clonotype. The chain joins TRBV10-3 to TRBJ2-4, with 11 nucleotides matching TRBD1. J was trimmed by 9 bases and V by 3 bases; bases with no gene match: 7. This CDR3 has 15 residues. Germline CDR1 reads ENHRY; CDR2 reads SYGVKD. The CDR3 bases are TGTGCCATCAGTGACCACGGGACAGGGGGAAGCATTCAGTACTTC. It specifies CAISDHGTGGSIQYF.

The J gene is TRBJ2-7, the V gene TRBV20-1, with TRBD2 matching 12 bases. The V gene's germline CDR1 is DFQATT and CDR2 SNEGSKA (reference sequence). CDR3 length equals 14 residues. V trimming: 6 bases; J trimming: 6 bases; junction bases outside the gene matches: 9. The CDR3 loop is CSAKTSGRFREQYF. As DNA, the CDR3 is TGCAGTGCAAAGACTAGCGGGAGATTTCGCGAGCAGTACTTC.

Many counts were recorded for this clonotype. V is TRBV29-1 and J is TRBJ2-7; D unresolved. The ends were cut back, 1 base at V and 4 bases at J, with 14 bases in the middle. CDR3 length equals 14 residues. Germline CDR1 is SQVTM and CDR2 is ANQGSEA. The CDR3 spells CSVEGSRQTYEQYF. CDR3 in DNA: TGCAGCGTTGAAGGATCGAGGCAGACGTACGAGCAGTACTTC.

The rearrangement joins TRBV13 to TRBJ2-1; D is undetermined. The V end lost 6 bases, the J end lost 5 bases, and 14 bases lay between the germline ends. The CDR3 covers 14 residues. CDR1 and CDR2 (germline): PRHDT, FYEKMQ (reference sequence). As DNA, the CDR3 is TGTGCCAGCAGTCTCAAAACCCTCCACAATGAGCAGTTCTTC. Translating it yields CASSLKTLHNEQFF.

V is TRBV7-3 and J is TRBJ1-1; TRBD1 might be the D (5 bases). The germline V gene has CDR1 SGHTA and CDR2 FQGTGA. This CDR3 contains 15 residues. Trimming took 3 bases from V and 0 from J, leaving 11 bases between them. The CDR3: CASSLEGVMNTEAFF. The DNA for the CDR3 is TGTGCCAGCAGCTTGGAAGGGGTCATGAACACTGAAGCTTTCTTT. The entire variable domain, with the rest obtained from reference TRBV7-3 and TRBJ1-1, is as follows: GAGVSQTPSNKVTEKGKYVELRCDPISGHTALYWYRQSLGQGPEFLIYFQGTGAADDSGLPNDRFFAVRPEGSVSTLKIQRTERGDSAVYLCASSLEGVMNTEAFFGQGTRLTVV.

This clonotype was detected ten times or more. CDR3 sequence (DNA): TGTGCCAGCAGCTCCATGACTAGCGGACAACTTTACAATGAGCAGTTCTTC. It translates to CASSSMTSGQLYNEQFF. The chain employs TRBV7-6 and TRBJ2-1; 9 bases line up with TRBD2. Germline values: CDR1 SGHVS, CDR2 FNYEAQ. The J segment lost 4 bases and the V segment lost 4 bases, leaving 11 bases of the junction unmatched. CDR3 length: 17 amino acids.

In this sample, this clonotype turned up a few times. The rearrangement uses TRBV20-1 and TRBJ1-2; D not resolved. Germline CDR1 is DFQATT and CDR2 is SNEGSKA (reference sequence). Trimming cost V 0 bases and J 4 bases, with 12 bases left between them. The CDR3 contains 14 residues. The CDR3 DNA is TGCAGTGCTAGAGATAGGCCTACGACCTATGGCTACACCTTC. This translates into CSARDRPTTYGYTF.

The chain carries TRBV7-2 and TRBJ2-5; 10 nucleotides line up with TRBD2. This CDR3 spans 20 amino acids. The germline gives CDR1 SGHTA, CDR2 FQGNSA. Losses at the gene ends were 5 bases for V and 4 bases for J; bases not matched to a gene: 22. CDR3 protein: CASSQALRTSGKRVGETQYF. CDR3 DNA sequence: TGTGCCAGCAGCCAAGCACTAAGGACTAGCGGAAAGAGGGTGGGAGAGACCCAGTACTTC.

This clonotype was found many times. The chain joins TRBV20-1 to TRBJ2-4; a weak D match, TRBD2 (5 bases). This CDR3 has 13 residues. V was clipped by 7 bases and J by 3 bases, with 13 bases between them. Germline values: CDR1 DFQATT, CDR2 SNEGSKA (reference sequence). The CDR3 spells CSVLTRGKNIQYF. CDR3 in DNA: TGCAGTGTCCTCACTCGGGGCAAAAACATTCAGTACTTC.

The table lists this clonotype with a count of one. The gene calls are TRBV28 and TRBJ2-2; D is uncertain. Germline V gives CDR1 MDHEN, CDR2 SYDVKM. The CDR3 extends over 16 amino acids. Trimming took 1 base from V and 5 from J, leaving 14 bases between them. DNA for the CDR3: TGTGCCAGCAGTTTATCCCTAATCGGTAGAACCGGGGAGCTGTTTTTT. It translates to CASSLSLIGRTGELFF.

This clonotype was seen at least ten times. V is TRBV20-1 and J is TRBJ1-2; 12 nucleotides line up with TRBD1. The germline gives CDR1 DFQATT, CDR2 SNEGSKA (reference sequence). This CDR3 contains 17 residues. The junction had 19 bases not matched to a gene; V was cut back by 6 bases and J by 8 bases. CDR3 sequence (DNA): TGCAGTGCAAAGAACCGGGACAGGGGGCATACACTATGGGGCTACACCTTC. Protein sequence: CSAKNRDRGHTLWGYTF.